The source of this T cell receptor beta chain is a study of CD8 T cells in ankylosing spondylitis. Construction of TCR beta libraries was performed using quantitative 5'-RACE with molecular barcodes. TCRdb reprocessed the 5' RACE reads via MiXCR and lists one record per CDR3 protein. The sample records around 53,000 distinct CDR3 sequences, roughly 7.3% being singletons. Study observations and caveats: Clones linked to the disease showed a CD8+ phenotype. They occurred at relatively low frequencies in peripheral blood. Within matched ankylosing spondylitis synovial fluid, disease-linked clones were reportedly significantly enriched. A motif in TCR beta, a set of about eight highly homologous variants, appeared characteristic of ankylosing spondylitis blood.

V lost 8 bases and J lost 0, with 25 bases in between. The CDR3 loop spans 18 amino acids. CDR1 and CDR2 from the germline V gene are SNHLY and FYNNEI. In this sample, this clonotype turned up many times. What it recognizes is unknown. Sequencing was performed on blood, either unsorted or a sorted T cell fraction (not recorded which). This chain connects TRBV2 to TRBJ1-1, with D perhaps matching TRBD1 (6 bases). This clonotype was sampled from a female donor with ankylosing spondylitis or in good health (not recorded which). The CDR3 DNA is TGTGCCAGCTCCCCCCCGGTAACAGGGTCAAAAATGAACACTGAAGCTTTCTTT. Translation gives CASSPPVTGSKMNTEAFF.